Sequencing of this T cell receptor beta chain was carried out in a study of T cell changes during pregnancy in multiple sclerosis. CDR1 is SGHDN and CDR2 is FVKESK in the germline V gene. V dropped 1 base and J dropped 10 bases, with 8 bases sitting between them. The CDR3 has 13 amino acids. Clones were sequenced by immunoSEQ multiplex PCR, and TCRdb holds only the in-frame ones, with some missing. The profile shows tens of thousands of clones, about 93% of them singletons. The sample holds a few counts of this clone. The material sequenced was peripheral blood, taken in the third trimester of pregnancy. This TCR came from a female donor in good health, enrolled as a control in a pregnancy study. The chain recombines TRBV14 with TRBJ1-6; possible D gene TRBD1, 5 bases. CDR3: CASSQGQGSPLHF. The CDR3 nucleotides read TGTGCCAGCAGCCAAGGCCAGGGATCACCCCTCCACTTT.